This T cell receptor beta chain was sequenced in a study of T cells in Graves' hyperthyroidism and ophthalmopathy. The CDR3 is 13 amino acids. Per the germline V gene, CDR1 is SQVTM and CDR2 is ANQGSEA. V was cut by 7 bases and J by 0 bases, with 10 bases left in between. Template material for amplifying TCR beta CDR3 regions consisted of RNA transcripts. The TCR CDR3 first-round RT-PCR relied on the HTBI primer set. MiXCR, run by TCRdb on the multiplex PCR reads, gives a single entry per CDR3 protein. The table has fewer than 750,000 distinct CDR3 sequences, roughly 15% seen once. This chain links TRBV29-1 with TRBJ2-1, with D uncertain. The source material was blood. The receptor was derived from a woman aged 50 to 65 with Graves' ophthalmopathy. The CDR3 DNA reads TGCAGCGCCCAACAGAGCTCCTACAATGAGCAGTTCTTC. This codes for CSAQQSSYNEQFF.